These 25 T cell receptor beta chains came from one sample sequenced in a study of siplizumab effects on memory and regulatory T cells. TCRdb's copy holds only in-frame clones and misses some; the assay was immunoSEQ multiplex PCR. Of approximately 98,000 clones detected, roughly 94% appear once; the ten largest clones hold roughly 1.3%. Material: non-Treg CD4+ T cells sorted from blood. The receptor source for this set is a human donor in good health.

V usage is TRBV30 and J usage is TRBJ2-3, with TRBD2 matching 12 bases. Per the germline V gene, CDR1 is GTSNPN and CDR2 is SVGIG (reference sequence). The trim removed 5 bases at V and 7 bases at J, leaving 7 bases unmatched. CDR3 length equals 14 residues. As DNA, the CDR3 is TGTGCCTGGCGACTAGCGGGAGCGGTGAATACGCAGTATTTT. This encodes CAWRLAGAVNTQYF.

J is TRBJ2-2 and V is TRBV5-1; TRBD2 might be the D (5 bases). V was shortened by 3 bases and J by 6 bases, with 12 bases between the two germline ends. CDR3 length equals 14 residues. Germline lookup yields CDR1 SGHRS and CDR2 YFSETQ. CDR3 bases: TGCGCCAGCAGCTCCCGAGGTAGCGCCGGGGAGCTGTTTTTT. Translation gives CASSSRGSAGELFF.

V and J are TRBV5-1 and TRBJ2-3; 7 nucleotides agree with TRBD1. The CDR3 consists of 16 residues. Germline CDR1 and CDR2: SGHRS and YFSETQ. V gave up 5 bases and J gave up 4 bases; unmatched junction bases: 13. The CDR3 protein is CASRMTGPRSADTQYF. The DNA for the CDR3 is TGCGCCAGCAGGATGACAGGGCCTAGGTCGGCAGATACGCAGTATTTT.

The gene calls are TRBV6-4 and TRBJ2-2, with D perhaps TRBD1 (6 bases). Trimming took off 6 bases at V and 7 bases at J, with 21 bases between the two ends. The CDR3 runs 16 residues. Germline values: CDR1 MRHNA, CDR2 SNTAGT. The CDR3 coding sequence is TGTGCCAGCAGGCACAGGGTTGTAGAAGCCGGCGGGGAGCTGTTTTTT. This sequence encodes CASRHRVVEAGGELFF.

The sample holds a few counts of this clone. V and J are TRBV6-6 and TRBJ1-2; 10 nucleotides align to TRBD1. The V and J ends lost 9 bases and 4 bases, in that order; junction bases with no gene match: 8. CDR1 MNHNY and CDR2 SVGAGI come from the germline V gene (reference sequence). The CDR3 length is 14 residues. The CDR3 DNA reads TGTGCCAGTGGCCGGGGACAGGGGTTCTATGGCTACACCTTC. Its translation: CASGRGQGFYGYTF.

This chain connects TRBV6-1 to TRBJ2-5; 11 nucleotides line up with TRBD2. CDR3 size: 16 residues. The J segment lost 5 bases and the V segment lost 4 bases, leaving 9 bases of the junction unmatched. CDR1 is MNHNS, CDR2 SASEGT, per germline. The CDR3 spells CASSGETSGNGETQYF. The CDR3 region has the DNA TGTGCCAGCAGTGGAGAGACTAGCGGGAACGGGGAGACCCAGTACTTC.

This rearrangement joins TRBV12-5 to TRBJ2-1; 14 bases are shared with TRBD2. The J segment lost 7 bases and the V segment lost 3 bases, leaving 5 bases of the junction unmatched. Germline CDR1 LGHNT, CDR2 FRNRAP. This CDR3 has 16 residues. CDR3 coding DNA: TGTGCTAGTGGTTTCCTGACTAGCGGGGGGGGAAATGAGCAGTTCTTC. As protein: CASGFLTSGGGNEQFF.

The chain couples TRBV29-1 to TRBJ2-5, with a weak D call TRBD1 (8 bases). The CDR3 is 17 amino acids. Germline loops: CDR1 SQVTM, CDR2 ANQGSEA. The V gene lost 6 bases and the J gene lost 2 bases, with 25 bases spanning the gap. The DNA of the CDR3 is TGCAGCGTGAGGGGGGGGACAGGTACGGGAGCGCAAGAGACCCAGTACTTC. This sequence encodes CSVRGGTGTGAQETQYF. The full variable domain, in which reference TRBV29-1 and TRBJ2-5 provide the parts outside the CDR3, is SAVISQKPSRDICQRGTSLTIQCQVDSQVTMMFWYRQQPGQSLTLIATANQGSEATYESGFVIDKFPISRPNLTFSTLTVSNMSPEDSSIYLCSVRGGTGTGAQETQYFGPGTRLLVL.

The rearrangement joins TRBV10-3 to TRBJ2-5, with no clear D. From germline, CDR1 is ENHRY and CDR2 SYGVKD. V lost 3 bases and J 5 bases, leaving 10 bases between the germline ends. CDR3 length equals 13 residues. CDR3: CAISDGQVETQYF. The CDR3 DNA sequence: TGTGCCATCAGTGACGGCCAGGTCGAGACCCAGTACTTC.

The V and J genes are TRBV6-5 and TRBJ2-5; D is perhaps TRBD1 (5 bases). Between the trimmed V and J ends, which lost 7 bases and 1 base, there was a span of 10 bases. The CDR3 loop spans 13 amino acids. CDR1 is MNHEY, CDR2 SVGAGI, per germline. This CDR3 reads CASTITGQETQYF. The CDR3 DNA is TGTGCCAGCACTATCACAGGCCAAGAGACCCAGTACTTC.

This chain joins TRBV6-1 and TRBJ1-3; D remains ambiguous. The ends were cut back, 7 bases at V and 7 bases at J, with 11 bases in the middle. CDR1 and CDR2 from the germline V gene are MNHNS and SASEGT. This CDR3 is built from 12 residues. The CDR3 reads CASTAIRNTIYF. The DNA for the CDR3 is TGTGCCAGCACAGCTATTCGGAACACCATATATTTT.

The CDR3 DNA follows: TGCAGCGCCTCCGGGACTGGAAACACCATATATTTT. Its translation is CSASGTGNTIYF. The chain employs TRBV29-1 and TRBJ1-3; no reliable D call. The germline gives CDR1 SQVTM, CDR2 ANQGSEA. Trimming shortened V by 7 bases and J by 2 bases, and 9 bases separated the two germline ends. The CDR3 spans 12 residues. The variable domain in full, completed from reference TRBV29-1 and TRBJ1-3, reads SAVISQKPSRDICQRGTSLTIQCQVDSQVTMMFWYRQQPGQSLTLIATANQGSEATYESGFVIDKFPISRPNLTFSTLTVSNMSPEDSSIYLCSASGTGNTIYFGEGSWLTVV.

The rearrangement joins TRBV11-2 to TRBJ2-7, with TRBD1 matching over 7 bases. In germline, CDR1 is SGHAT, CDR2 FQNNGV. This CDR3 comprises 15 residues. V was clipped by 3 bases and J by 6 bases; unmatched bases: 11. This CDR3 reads CASSLMWTGSGEQYF. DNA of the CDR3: TGTGCCAGCAGCTTGATGTGGACAGGATCGGGCGAGCAGTACTTC. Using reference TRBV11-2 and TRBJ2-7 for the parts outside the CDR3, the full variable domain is EAGVAQSPRYKIIEKRQSVAFWCNPISGHATLYWYQQILGQGPKLLIQFQNNGVVDDSQLPKDRFSAERLKGVDSTLKIQPAKLEDSAVYLCASSLMWTGSGEQYFGPGTRLTVT.

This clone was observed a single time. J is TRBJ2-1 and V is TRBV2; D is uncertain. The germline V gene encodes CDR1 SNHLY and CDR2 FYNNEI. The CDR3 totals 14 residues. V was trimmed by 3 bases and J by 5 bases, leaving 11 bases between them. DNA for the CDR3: TGTGCCAGCAGTGATAACGGGCTCCACAATGAGCAGTTCTTC. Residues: CASSDNGLHNEQFF.

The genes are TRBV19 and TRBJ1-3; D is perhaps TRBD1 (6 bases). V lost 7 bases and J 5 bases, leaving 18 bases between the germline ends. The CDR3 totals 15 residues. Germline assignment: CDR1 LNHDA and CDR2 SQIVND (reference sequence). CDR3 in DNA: TGTGCCAGTACGCAAACAGGGACACGAAGAAACACCATATATTTT. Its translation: CASTQTGTRRNTIYF.

The CDR3 coding sequence is TGTGCCAGCAGCCAAATGTTGCATGAGCAGTTCTTC. It is translated as CASSQMLHEQFF. V gene TRBV14 combines with J gene TRBJ2-1; D gene uncertain. V was clipped by 2 bases and J by 8 bases, with 7 bases between them. The germline CDR1 and CDR2 sequences are SGHDN and FVKESK. This CDR3 is 12 amino acids long.

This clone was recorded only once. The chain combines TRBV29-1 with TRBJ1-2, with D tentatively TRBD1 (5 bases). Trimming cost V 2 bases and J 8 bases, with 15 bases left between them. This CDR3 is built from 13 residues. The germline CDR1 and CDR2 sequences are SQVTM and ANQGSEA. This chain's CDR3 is CSVERGRMAGYTF. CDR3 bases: TGCAGCGTTGAAAGGGGCCGCATGGCGGGCTACACCTTC.

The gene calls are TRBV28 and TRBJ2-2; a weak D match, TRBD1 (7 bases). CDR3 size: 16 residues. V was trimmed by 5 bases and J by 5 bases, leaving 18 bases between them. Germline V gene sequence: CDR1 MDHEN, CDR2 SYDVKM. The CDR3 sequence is CASSLRRGLWTGELFF. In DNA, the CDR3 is TGTGCCAGCAGTCTCAGGAGGGGGCTTTGGACCGGGGAGCTGTTTTTT.

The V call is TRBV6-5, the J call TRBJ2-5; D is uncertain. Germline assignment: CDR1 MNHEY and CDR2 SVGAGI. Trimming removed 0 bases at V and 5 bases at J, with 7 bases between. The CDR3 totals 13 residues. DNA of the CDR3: TGTGCCAGCAGTTACTCGAGGCGGGAGACCCAGTACTTC. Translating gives CASSYSRRETQYF.

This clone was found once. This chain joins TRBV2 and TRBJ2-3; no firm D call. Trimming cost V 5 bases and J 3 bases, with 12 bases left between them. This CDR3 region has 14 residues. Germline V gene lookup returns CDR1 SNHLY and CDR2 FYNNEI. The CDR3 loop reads CASSLTSGTDTQYF. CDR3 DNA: TGTGCCAGCAGTCTAACCTCCGGGACAGATACGCAGTATTTT.

CDR3 loop: CASSFIGRREGTYEQYF. CDR3 coding DNA: TGTGCCAGCAGTTTCATTGGTAGGCGGGAGGGGACCTACGAGCAGTACTTC. The chain uses TRBV28 and TRBJ2-7, with 9 nucleotides matching TRBD2. The CDR3 runs to 17 residues. J was trimmed by 2 bases and V by 3 bases; bases with no gene match: 11. Germline values: CDR1 MDHEN, CDR2 SYDVKM.

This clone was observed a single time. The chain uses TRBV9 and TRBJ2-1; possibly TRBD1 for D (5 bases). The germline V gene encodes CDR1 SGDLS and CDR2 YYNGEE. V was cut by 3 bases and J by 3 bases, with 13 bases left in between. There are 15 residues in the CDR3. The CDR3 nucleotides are TGTGCCAGCAGCGCCCAGGGTGGGTTCTACAATGAGCAGTTCTTC. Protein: CASSAQGGFYNEQFF.

The CDR3 coding sequence is TGTGCCAGCAGCGCAACGACAGGGTGGGGTGAAAAACTGTTTTTT. It yields the protein CASSATTGWGEKLFF. This chain links TRBV9 with TRBJ1-4; 7 bases match TRBD1. CDR1 SGDLS and CDR2 YYNGEE come from the germline V gene. Trimming removed 3 bases from V and 7 bases from J; junction bases left unmatched: 9. The CDR3 is made up of 15 amino acids.

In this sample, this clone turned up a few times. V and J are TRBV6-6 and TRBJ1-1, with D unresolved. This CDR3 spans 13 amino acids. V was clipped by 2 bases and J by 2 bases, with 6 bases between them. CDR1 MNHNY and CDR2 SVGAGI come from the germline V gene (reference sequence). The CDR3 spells CASSYGSNTEAFF. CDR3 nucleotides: TGTGCCAGCAGTTACGGCAGCAACACTGAAGCTTTCTTT.

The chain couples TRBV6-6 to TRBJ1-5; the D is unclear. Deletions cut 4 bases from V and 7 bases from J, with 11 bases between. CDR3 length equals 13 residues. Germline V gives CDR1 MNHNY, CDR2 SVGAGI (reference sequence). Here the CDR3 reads CASSWEDRQPQHF. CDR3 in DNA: TGTGCCAGCAGTTGGGAGGATAGGCAGCCCCAGCATTTT.